The sequence of this T cell receptor beta chain was determined in a study of regulatory T cells in long-lasting Graves disease. CDR3-region Arm-PCR and iRepertoire HTBI primers produced the TCR beta libraries. TCRdb reprocessed the multiplex PCR reads with MiXCR, giving one entry per CDR3 protein. The profile covers roughly 500,000 distinct CDR3 sequences, with roughly 13% appearing a single time and under 10% taken by the ten largest. Time point defined: newly diagnosed GD, antithyroid drugs for less than 3 months. The authors made the TCR library using RNA they extracted from PBMCs. This clonotype was picked up a small number of times. CDR3 size: 13 residues. Germline V gene data show CDR1 as SNHLY and CDR2 as FYNNEI. V was shortened by 3 bases and J by 5 bases, with 5 bases between the two germline ends. The data were also submitted as part of a second study, on T cells in Graves' hyperthyroidism and ophthalmopathy.

The sample consisted of peripheral blood mononuclear cells (PBMCs), taken at new diagnosis, from a patient treated with antithyroid drugs. The sequence came from a man aged 25 to 45 with Graves disease. This chain uses TRBV2 with TRBJ1-6, with TRBD1 as a possible D gene (5 bases). CDR3 amino acids: CASSEGHNSPLHF. The CDR3 nucleotides read TGTGCCAGCAGTGAGGGACATAATTCACCCCTCCACTTT. The full variable domain, with the rest looked up from reference TRBV2 and TRBJ1-6, is EPEVTQTPSHQVTQMGQEVILRCVPISNHLYFYWYRQILGQKVEFLVSFYNNEISEKSEIFDDQFSVERPDGSNFTLKIRSTKLEDSAMYFCASSEGHNSPLHFGNGTRLTVT.